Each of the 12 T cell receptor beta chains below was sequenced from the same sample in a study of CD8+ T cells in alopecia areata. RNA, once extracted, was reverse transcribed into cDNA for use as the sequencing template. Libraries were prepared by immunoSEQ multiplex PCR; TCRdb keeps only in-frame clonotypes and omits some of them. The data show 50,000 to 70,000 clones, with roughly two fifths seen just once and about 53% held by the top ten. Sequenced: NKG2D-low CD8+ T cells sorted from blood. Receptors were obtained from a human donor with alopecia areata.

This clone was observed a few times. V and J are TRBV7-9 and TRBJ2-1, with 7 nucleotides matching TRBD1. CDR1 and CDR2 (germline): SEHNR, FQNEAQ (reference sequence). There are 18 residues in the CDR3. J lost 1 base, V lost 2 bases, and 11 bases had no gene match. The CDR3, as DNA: TGTGCCAGCAGCTTACCAATTGGGACAGCCGGGTCCTACAATGAGCAGTTCTTC. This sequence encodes CASSLPIGTAGSYNEQFF.

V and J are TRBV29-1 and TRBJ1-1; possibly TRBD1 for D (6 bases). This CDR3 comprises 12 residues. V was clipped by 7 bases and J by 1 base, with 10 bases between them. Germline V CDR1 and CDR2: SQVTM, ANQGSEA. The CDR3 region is CSDLGQNTEAFF. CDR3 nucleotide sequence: TGCAGCGACTTGGGACAGAACACTGAAGCTTTCTTT.

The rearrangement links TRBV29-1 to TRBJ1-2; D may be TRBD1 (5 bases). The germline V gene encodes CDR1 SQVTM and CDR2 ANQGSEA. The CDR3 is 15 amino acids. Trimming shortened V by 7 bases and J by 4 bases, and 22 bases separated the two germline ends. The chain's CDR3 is CSAHITGSLGYGYTF. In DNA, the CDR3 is TGCAGCGCGCATATTACAGGTTCCCTCGGCTATGGCTACACCTTC.

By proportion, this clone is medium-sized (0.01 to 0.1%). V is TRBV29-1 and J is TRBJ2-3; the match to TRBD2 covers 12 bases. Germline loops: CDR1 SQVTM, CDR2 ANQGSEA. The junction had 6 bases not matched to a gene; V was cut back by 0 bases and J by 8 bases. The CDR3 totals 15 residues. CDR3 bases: TGCAGCGTTGAAGATTTGGGGACTAGCGGGCTTACGCAGTATTTT. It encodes CSVEDLGTSGLTQYF.

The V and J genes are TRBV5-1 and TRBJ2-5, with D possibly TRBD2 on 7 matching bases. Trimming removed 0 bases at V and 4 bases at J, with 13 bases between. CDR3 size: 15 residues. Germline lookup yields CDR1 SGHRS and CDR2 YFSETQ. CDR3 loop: CASSLAGGGAETQYF. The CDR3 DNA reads TGCGCCAGCAGCTTGGCCGGAGGGGGGGCAGAGACCCAGTACTTC. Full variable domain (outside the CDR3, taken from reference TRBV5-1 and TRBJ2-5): KAGVTQTPRYLIKTRGQQVTLSCSPISGHRSVSWYQQTPGQGLQFLFEYFSETQRNKGNFPGRFSGRQFSNSRSEMNVSTLELGDSALYLCASSLAGGGAETQYFGPGTRLLVL.

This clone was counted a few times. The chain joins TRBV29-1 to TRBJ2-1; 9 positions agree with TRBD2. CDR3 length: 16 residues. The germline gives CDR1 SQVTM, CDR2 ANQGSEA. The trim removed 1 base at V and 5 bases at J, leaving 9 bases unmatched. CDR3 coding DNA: TGCAGCGTTGAAGGTGTTATTAGCGGGAGAGACAATGAGCAGTTCTTC. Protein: CSVEGVISGRDNEQFF.

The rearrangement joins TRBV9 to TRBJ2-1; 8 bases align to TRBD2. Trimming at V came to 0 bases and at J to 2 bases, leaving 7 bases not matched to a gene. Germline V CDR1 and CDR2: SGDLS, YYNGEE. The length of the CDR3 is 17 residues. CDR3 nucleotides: TGTGCCAGCAGCGTAGGCCCTTCGGGAGGGCCCTACAATGAGCAGTTCTTC. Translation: CASSVGPSGGPYNEQFF.

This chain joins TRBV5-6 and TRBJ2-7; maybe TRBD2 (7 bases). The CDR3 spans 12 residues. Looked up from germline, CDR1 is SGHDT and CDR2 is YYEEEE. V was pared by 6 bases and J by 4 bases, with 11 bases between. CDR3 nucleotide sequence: TGTGCCAGCACCGCGGGGGCTTACGAGCAGTACTTC. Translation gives CASTAGAYEQYF.

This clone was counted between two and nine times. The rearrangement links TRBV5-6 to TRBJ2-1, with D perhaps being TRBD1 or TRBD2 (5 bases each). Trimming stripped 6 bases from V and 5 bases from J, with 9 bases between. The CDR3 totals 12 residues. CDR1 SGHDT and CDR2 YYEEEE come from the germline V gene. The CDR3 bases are TGTGCCAGCATAGGGACCAACAATGAGCAGTTCTTC. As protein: CASIGTNNEQFF.

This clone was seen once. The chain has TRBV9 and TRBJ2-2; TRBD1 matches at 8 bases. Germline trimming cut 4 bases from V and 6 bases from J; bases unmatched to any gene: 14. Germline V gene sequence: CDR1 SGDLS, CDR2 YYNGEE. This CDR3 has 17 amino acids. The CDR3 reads CASSPRRDRSSSGELFF. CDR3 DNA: TGTGCCAGCAGCCCTAGGAGGGACAGGTCGTCGTCCGGGGAGCTGTTTTTT.

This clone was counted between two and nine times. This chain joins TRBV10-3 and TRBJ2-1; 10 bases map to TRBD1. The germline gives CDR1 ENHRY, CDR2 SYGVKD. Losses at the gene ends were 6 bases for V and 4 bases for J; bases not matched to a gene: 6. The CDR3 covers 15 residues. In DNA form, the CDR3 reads TGTGCCATCAGCCTGACAGGGGGCGATTACAATGAGCAGTTCTTC. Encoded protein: CAISLTGGDYNEQFF.

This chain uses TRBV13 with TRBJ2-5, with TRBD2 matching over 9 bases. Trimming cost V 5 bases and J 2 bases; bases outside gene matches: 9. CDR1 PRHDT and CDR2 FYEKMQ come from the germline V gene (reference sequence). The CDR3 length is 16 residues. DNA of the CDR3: TGTGCCAGCAGCATCCTACTAGCGGGCGTACAAGAGACCCAGTACTTC. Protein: CASSILLAGVQETQYF.